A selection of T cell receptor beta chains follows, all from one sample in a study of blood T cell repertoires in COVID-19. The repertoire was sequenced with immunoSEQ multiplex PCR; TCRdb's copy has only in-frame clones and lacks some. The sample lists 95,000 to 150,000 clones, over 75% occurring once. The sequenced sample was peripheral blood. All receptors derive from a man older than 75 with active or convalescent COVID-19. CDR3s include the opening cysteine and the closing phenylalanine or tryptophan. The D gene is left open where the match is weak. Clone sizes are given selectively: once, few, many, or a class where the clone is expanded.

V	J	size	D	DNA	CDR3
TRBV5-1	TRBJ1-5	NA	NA	TGCGCCAGCAGCTTGGGAGACACACATCAGCCCCAGCATTTT	CASSLGDTHQPQHF
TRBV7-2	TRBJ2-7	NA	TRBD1	TGTGCCAGCAGCTTAGCGGGACAGTCCTACGAGCAGTACTTC	CASSLAGQSYEQYF
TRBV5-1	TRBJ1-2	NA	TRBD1	TGCGCCAGCAGCCCGGCCGGGACAGGCAGCTATGGCTACACCTTC	CASSPAGTGSYGYTF
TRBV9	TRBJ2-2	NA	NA	TGTGCCAGCAGCGGAAACAGGGTTAACACCGGGGAGCTGTTTTTT	CASSGNRVNTGELFF
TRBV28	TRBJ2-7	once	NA	TGTGCCAGCAGTCCCTATGCGACTTTAACGACCTACGAGCAGTACTTC	CASSPYATLTTYEQYF
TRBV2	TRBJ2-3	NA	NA	TGTGCCAGGGGACTCACAGATACGCAGTATTTT	CARGLTDTQYF
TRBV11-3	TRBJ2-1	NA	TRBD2	TGTGCCAGCAGCTTAAGACTAGCGGGGAGCAATGAGCAGTTCTTC	CASSLRLAGSNEQFF
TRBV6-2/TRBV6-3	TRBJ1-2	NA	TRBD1	TGTGCCAGCAGCCAACCGGGACAGGCAAATAGAATCTATGGCTACACCTTC	CASSQPGQANRIYGYTF
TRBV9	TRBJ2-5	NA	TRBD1	TGTGCCAGCAGCGCGACAGGGGGCAGGGAGACCCAGTACTTC	CASSATGGRETQYF
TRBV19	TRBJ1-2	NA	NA	TGTGCCAGTAGTATTACGGCAGGGGATGGCTACACCTTC	CASSITAGDGYTF
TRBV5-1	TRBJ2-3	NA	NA	TGCGCCAGCAGCCTGGACAGCCCTGACACAGATACGCAGTATTTT	CASSLDSPDTDTQYF
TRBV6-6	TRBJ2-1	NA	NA	TGTGCCAGCAGAGGGGCTCTTAGCTCCTACAATGAGCAGTTCTTC	CASRGALSSYNEQFF
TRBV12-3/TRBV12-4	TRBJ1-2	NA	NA	TGTGCCAGCAGTTTTCAGGGGACGGCTGGCTACACCTTC	CASSFQGTAGYTF
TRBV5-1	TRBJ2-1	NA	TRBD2	TGCGCCAGCAGCTTGGAGGTTAGCGGGGTTAATGAGCAGTTCTTC	CASSLEVSGVNEQFF
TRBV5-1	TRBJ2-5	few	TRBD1	TGCGCCAGCAGCTTGGGGGGGACAGCTCAAGAGACCCAGTACTTC	CASSLGGTAQETQYF